Included here is one T cell receptor beta chain sequence, with context. It lacks a known antigen. No quality values exist for individual bases; no much larger clone is one base distant. This sample is part of a study of blood T cell repertoires in COVID-19 (dated by TCRdb to between 2020 and 2021). Concerning the study at large: Samples covering the acute and convalescent phases of COVID-19 were provided by collaborators in the United States, Italy and Spain. The prospective study material was composed of cDNA or gDNA derived from T cells, B-cell-depleted T cells, or PBMCs. Deeply sampled blood TCRbeta repertoires from subjects exposed to, actively infected with, or recovered from COVID-19 were included in the dataset. The repertoires were released in a freely available public database meant as a resource for research on the immune response to SARS-CoV-2. Samples came from the ongoing ImmuneRACE study (first 160 participants) plus 1,254 subjects from 6 global collaborators. A de-identified subject ID, COVID-19 status, age in years and sex were almost always included in the sample metadata. Where available, HLA class I and class II types were taken from metadata supplied by the sample provider and were not determined by assay-based typing. What the work shows at the level of the full study, not this receptor alone: The quantity of clinical and demographic metadata differed by source and by participant and was supplied without curation.

The immunoSEQ Assay, a bias-controlled multiplex PCR, was used to amplify TCRbeta CDR3 regions from genomic DNA. The authors' pipeline ran thus. The number of nucleated cells in each sample was estimated from the amplification of reference gene primers within the assay. Sequence reads were collapsed and filtered to measure the absolute abundance of every unique TCRbeta CDR3 rearrangement. For each sample, productive Simpson clonality was calculated as the square root of Simpson's diversity index over productive rearrangements. TCRdb's version of the immuneACCESS table is confined to in-frame rearrangements and falls short of the full clone set. An unresolved V gene accounts for under half of the shortfall where checked; the remainder is of unknown origin. V, J and clone size were drawn from that table, and D and trimming were deduced from the DNA. The sample table contains about 180,000 clones; only one count was recorded for 86% of them. The ten largest clones represent 20% to 25% of the sample.

Whole blood was collected in K2EDTA tubes by collaborating institutions according to the institutions' own protocols. For TCRbeta analysis, collaborators shipped samples as frozen whole blood, isolated PBMCs, or DNA extracted from either of those sample types. Sequenced: peripheral blood. This receptor was identified in a man in his 70s with active or convalescent COVID-19.

CDR3 sequence: CASSEGTGGYQPQHF. In nucleotides, the sequence is TGTGCCAGCAGTGAAGGGACAGGGGGATATCAGCCCCAGCATTTT. The chain couples TRBV2 to TRBJ1-5, with 10 middle bases fitting TRBD1. V loses 1 base at its end and J loses 5 bases; junction bases beyond the gene matches: 2. Based on the germline V gene, the CDR1 and CDR2 sequences are SNHLY and FYNNEI. Measured from the cysteine to the phenylalanine, the CDR3 is 15 residues long. CDR3 DNA is the only sequence kept; it has 45 bases, read in frame from the first base.